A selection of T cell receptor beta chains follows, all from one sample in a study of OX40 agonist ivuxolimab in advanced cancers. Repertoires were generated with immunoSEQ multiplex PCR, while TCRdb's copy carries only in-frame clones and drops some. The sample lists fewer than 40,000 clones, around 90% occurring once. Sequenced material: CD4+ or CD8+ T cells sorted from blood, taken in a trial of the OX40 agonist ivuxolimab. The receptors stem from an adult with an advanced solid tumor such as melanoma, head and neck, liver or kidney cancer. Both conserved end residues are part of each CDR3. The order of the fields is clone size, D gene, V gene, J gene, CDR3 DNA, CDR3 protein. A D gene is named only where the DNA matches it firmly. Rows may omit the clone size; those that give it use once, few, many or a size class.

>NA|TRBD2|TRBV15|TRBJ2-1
TGTGCCACCAGCAGGGGGCGGGAGACATACAATGAGCAGTTCTTC
CATSRGRETYNEQFF
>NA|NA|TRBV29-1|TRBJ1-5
TGCAGCGTTTCACCAGGTCCCAATCAGCCCCAGCATTTT
CSVSPGPNQPQHF
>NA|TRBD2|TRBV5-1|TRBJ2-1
TGCGCCAGCAGCCTGACTAGCGGGAGAAGAAATGAGCAGTTCTTC
CASSLTSGRRNEQFF
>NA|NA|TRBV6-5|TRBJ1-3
TGTGCCAGCAACCCAGGGTCATCTGGAAACACCATATATTTT
CASNPGSSGNTIYF
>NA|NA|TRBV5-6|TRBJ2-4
TGTGCCAGCAGCTTGGATGTGAAAAACATTCAGTACTTC
CASSLDVKNIQYF
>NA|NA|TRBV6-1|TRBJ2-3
TGTGCCAGCAGGGGTGGCACAGATACGCAGTATTTT
CASRGGTDTQYF
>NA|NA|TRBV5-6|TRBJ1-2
TGTGCCAGCAGCTTACAGGCTCAAGGCTACACCTTC
CASSLQAQGYTF
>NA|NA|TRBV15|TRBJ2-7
TGTGCCACCCGGAGAGGGAATCTCTACGAGCAGTACTTC
CATRRGNLYEQYF
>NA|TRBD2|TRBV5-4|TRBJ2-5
TGTGCCAGCACCTTGGATGGGACTAGCTCAGGAGAGACCCAGTACTTC
CASTLDGTSSGETQYF
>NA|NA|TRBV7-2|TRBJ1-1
TGTGCCAGCAGCGGCCAGCTTTACTCTGAAGCTTTCTTT
CASSGQLYSEAFF
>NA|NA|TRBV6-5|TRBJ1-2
TGTGCCAGCAGTTACGACACAACTTTCTATGGCTACACCTTC
CASSYDTTFYGYTF
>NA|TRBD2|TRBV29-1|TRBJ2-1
TGCAGCGGATACCGGGGCGGGAGAAATGAGCAGTTCTTC
CSGYRGGRNEQFF
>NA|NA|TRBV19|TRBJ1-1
TGTGCCAGTAGTAGACAGAACACTGAAGCTTTCTTT
CASSRQNTEAFF
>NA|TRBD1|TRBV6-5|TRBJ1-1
TGTGCCAGCAGTTACGCCCAGGGGGCTGCTGAAGCTTTCTTT
CASSYAQGAAEAFF
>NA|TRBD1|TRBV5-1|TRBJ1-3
TGCGCCAGCAGCTCCCCGGGACAGGGAAACACCATATATTTT
CASSSPGQGNTIYF
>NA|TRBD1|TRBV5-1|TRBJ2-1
TGCGCCAGCAGCCGGGACAGGGCTGGCAATGAGCAGTTCTTC
CASSRDRAGNEQFF
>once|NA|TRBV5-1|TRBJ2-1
TGCGCCAGCAGCGGGGAGTCGCAGTTCTTC
CASSGESQFF